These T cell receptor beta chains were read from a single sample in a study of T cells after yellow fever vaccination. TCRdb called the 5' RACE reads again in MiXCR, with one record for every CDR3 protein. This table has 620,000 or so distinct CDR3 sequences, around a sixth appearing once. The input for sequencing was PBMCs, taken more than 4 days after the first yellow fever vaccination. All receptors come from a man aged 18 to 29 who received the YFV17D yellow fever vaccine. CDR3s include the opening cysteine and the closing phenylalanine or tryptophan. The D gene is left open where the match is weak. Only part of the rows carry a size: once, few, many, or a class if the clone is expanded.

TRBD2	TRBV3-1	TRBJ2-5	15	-	CASSQMVAGKETQYF	TGTGCCAGCAGCCAAATGGTAGCGGGGAAAGAGACCCAGTACTTC
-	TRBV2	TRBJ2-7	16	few	CASSRGSGTRTYEQYF	TGTGCCAGCAGCCGAGGGTCCGGAACTCGGACCTACGAGCAGTACTTC
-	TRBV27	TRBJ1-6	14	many	CASSFREGDSPLHF	TGTGCCAGCAGTTTCAGGGAGGGAGATTCACCCCTCCACTTT
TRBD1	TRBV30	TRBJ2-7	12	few	CAWGDRTYEQYF	TGTGCCTGGGGGGACAGAACCTACGAGCAGTACTTC
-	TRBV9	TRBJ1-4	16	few	CASSPRLGTTNEKLFF	TGTGCCAGCAGCCCACGTTTGGGGACGACTAATGAAAAACTGTTTTTT
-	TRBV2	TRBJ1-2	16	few	CASSRHGGSSIYGYTF	TGTGCCAGCAGCAGACACGGGGGCAGCTCAATCTATGGCTACACCTTC
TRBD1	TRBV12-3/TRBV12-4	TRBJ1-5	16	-	CASSLGKTGGGQPQHF	TGTGCCAGCAGCTTGGGCAAGACAGGGGGCGGGCAGCCCCAGCATTTT
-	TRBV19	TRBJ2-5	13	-	CATGGAHQETQYF	TGTGCCACCGGCGGGGCACACCAAGAGACCCAGTACTTC
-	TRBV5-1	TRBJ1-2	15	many	CASSFIAENRYGYTF	TGCGCCAGCAGCTTTATCGCCGAAAACCGCTATGGCTACACCTTC
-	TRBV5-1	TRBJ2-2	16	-	CASRLNGGLDTGELFF	TGCGCCAGCAGACTTAACGGGGGGCTGGACACCGGGGAGCTGTTTTTT
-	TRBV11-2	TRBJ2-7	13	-	CASSSYRIYEQYF	TGTGCCAGCAGCTCCTACAGGATCTACGAGCAGTACTTC
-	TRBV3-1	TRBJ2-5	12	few	CASSLLRETQYF	TGTGCCAGCAGCCTTCTGCGGGAGACCCAGTACTTC
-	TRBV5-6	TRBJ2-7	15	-	CASSPGTAISYEQYF	TGTGCCAGCAGCCCCGGGACGGCTATCTCCTACGAGCAGTACTTC
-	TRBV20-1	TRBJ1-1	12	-	CSVREGTREAFF	TGCAGTGTCAGGGAAGGGACCCGGGAAGCTTTCTTT